The rows below give T cell receptor beta chains drawn from one sample of a study of blood T cell repertoires in COVID-19. Method: immunoSEQ multiplex PCR; TCRdb's copy keeps in-frame clones and lacks some. Of some 260,000 clones listed, 88% are singletons. The specimen was peripheral blood. The source of these receptors is a woman younger than 45 with COVID-19, enrolled during active disease. CDR3s leave out the opening cysteine and the closing phenylalanine or tryptophan. The order of the fields is V gene, CDR3 protein.

TRBV6-2/TRBV6-3,ASSNPQQGSFYSNQPQH
TRBV5-4,ASSPGTSGGAYNEQF
TRBV5-5,ASSLLTGPNEKLF
TRBV7-2,ASSFHRQGASTDTQY
TRBV7-8,ASSLTSGVTGELF
TRBV2,ASSSNSPSSYNEQF
TRBV7-2,ASSLFPVVTANEKLF
TRBV7-9,ASSRLREDGEQF
TRBV7-8,ASSSSRNTGELF
TRBV14,ASSPHRGRTEAF
TRBV10-1,ASLSGAGAHETQY
TRBV7-6,ASSLGQGMGDTQY
TRBV28,ASSLSTWDIKEQF
TRBV27,ASSSSGYEQY
TRBV4-1,ASSPRTAAGTGELF
TRBV2,ASKERSNKETQY